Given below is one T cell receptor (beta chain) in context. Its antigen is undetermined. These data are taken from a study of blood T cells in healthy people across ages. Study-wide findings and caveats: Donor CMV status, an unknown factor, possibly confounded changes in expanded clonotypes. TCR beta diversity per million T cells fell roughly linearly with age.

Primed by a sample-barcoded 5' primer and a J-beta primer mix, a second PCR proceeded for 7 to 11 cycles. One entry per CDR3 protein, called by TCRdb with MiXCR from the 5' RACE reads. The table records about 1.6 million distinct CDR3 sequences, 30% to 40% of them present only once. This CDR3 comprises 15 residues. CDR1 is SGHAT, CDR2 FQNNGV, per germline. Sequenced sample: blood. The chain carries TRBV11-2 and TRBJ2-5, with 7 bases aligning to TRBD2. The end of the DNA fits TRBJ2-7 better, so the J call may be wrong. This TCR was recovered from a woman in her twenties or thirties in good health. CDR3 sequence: CASSYPLSGLYEQYF. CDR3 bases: TGTGCCAGCAGCTACCCCCTTAGCGGGTTATACGAGCAGTACTTC.